The clone carrying this TCR beta chain was counted many times. Antigen: not known. The data derive from a study of T-cell reconstitution after alpha-beta-depleted transplantation in children. Study observations and caveats: Reports say that about two months after transplant, the alpha-beta T cells came out of several hundred graft clones that had expanded.

Unique molecular identifiers tagged the TCRbeta library. Each CDR3 protein gets one entry after TCRdb re-called the PCR reads with MiXCR. The data show some 180,000 distinct CDR3 sequences, 6.6% seen once. From germline, CDR1 is MDHEN and CDR2 SYDVKM. This CDR3 contains 15 residues. V was shortened by 3 bases and J by 1 base, with 13 bases between the two germline ends. This sequence was found in a boy aged 2-15 years with acute lymphoblastic leukemia, due to receive a stem cell transplant. Source: PBMCs, taken before TCRalphabeta/CD19-depleted stem cell transplant. This chain uses TRBV28 with TRBJ2-7, with D perhaps matching TRBD1 or TRBD2 (6 bases each). CDR3 DNA: TGTGCCAGCAGTTTTACGGGGGCAGGGTCCTACGAGCAGTACTTC. Protein product: CASSFTGAGSYEQYF.